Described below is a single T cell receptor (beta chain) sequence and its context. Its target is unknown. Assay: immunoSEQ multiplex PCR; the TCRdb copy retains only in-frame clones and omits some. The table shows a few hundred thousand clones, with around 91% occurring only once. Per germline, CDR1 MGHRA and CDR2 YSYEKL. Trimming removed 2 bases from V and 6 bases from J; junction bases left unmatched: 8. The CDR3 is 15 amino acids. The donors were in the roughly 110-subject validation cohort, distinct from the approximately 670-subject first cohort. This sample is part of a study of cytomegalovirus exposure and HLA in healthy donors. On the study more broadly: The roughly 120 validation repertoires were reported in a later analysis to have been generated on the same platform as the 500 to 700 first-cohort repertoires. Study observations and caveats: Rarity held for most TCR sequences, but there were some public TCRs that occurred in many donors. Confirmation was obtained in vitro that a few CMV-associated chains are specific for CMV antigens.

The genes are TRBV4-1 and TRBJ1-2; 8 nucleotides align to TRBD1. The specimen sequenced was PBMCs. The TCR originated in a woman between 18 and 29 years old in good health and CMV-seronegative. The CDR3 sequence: CASSQPMQGADGYTF. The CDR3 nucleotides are TGCGCCAGCAGCCAACCTATGCAGGGGGCCGATGGCTACACCTTC.